A single sample gave rise to the 20 T cell receptor beta chains below, sequenced in a study of T cell changes during pregnancy in multiple sclerosis. Assay: immunoSEQ multiplex PCR; the TCRdb copy retains only in-frame clones and omits some. The sample includes around 26,000 clones, about 89% of them seen just once. The sample consisted of CD8+ T cells from peripheral blood mononuclear cells, taken in the first trimester of pregnancy. The receptor source for this set is a female donor in good health, enrolled as a control in a pregnancy study.

The chain has TRBV15 and TRBJ2-1; TRBD2 might be the D (6 bases). The germline V and J ends were trimmed by 5 bases and 7 bases, with 6 bases remaining between them. CDR3 length: 11 residues. Per germline, CDR1 LNHNV and CDR2 YYDKDF (reference sequence). The CDR3 DNA sequence: TGTGCCACCAGCGGGACTAATGAGCAGTTCTTC. This sequence encodes CATSGTNEQFF. The whole variable domain, filled in from reference TRBV15 and TRBJ2-1, reads DAMVIQNPRYQVTQFGKPVTLSCSQTLNHNVMYWYQQKSSQAPKLLFHYYDKDFNNEADTPDNFQSRRPNTSFCFLDIRSPGLGDTAMYLCATSGTNEQFFGPGTRLTVL.

The chain uses TRBV27 and TRBJ2-2; TRBD2 is a possible D gene (5 bases). The CDR3 covers 16 residues. The germline V gene has CDR1 MNHEY and CDR2 SMNVEV (reference sequence). V lost 7 bases and J lost 4, with 19 bases in between. The CDR3 sequence: CASKARGGRGTGELFF. Written as DNA, the CDR3 is TGTGCCAGCAAAGCGCGAGGAGGCCGGGGCACCGGGGAGCTGTTTTTT.

The chain employs TRBV27 and TRBJ2-1, with TRBD2 matching 7 bases. Trimming cost V 2 bases and J 7 bases; bases outside gene matches: 2. Looked up from germline, CDR1 is MNHEY and CDR2 is SMNVEV (reference sequence). There are 13 residues in the CDR3. The chain's CDR3 is CASSLGGDNEQFF. CDR3 sequence (DNA): TGTGCCAGCAGTTTAGGGGGGGATAATGAGCAGTTCTTC.

This clone occurred a few times. The rearrangement links TRBV19 to TRBJ1-2, with a weak D call TRBD1 (6 bases). CDR3 size: 13 residues. V dropped 0 bases and J dropped 8 bases, with 10 bases sitting between them. CDR1 LNHDA and CDR2 SQIVND come from the germline V gene (reference sequence). The CDR3 nucleotides read TGTGCCAGTAGTATAGAGGGCAGGGGAGGCTACACCTTC. Encoded protein: CASSIEGRGGYTF.

The genes are TRBV9 and TRBJ2-5; possibly TRBD2 for D (7 bases). The CDR3 runs 15 residues. Trimming removed 6 bases from V and 1 base from J, with 16 bases in between. Germline lookup yields CDR1 SGDLS and CDR2 YYNGEE. The CDR3: CASNPGRGGQETQYF. Here the CDR3 DNA reads TGTGCCAGCAACCCAGGGAGGGGGGGCCAAGAGACCCAGTACTTC.

This chain links TRBV27 with TRBJ2-2, with 9 bases identical to TRBD1. Trimming at V came to 5 bases and at J to 0 bases, leaving 22 bases not matched to a gene. CDR1 is MNHEY, CDR2 SMNVEV, per germline (reference sequence). The CDR3 is made up of 22 amino acids. CDR3 in amino acids: CASSTTRPRDRVPFANTGELFF. CDR3 coding DNA: TGTGCCAGCAGTACCACTCGACCCCGGGACAGGGTGCCGTTCGCGAACACCGGGGAGCTGTTTTTT.

This clone was recorded a few times. The chain carries TRBV18 and TRBJ1-4; D is unclear. The CDR3 contains 13 residues. The ends were cut back, 0 bases at V and 8 bases at J, with 7 bases in the middle. Germline assignment: CDR1 KGHSH and CDR2 LQKENI. Here the CDR3 reads CASSPPSGEKLFF. The CDR3 DNA follows: TGTGCCAGCTCACCACCGTCGGGGGAAAAACTGTTTTTT. The full variable domain, rest sourced from reference TRBV18 and TRBJ1-4, is NAGVMQNPRHLVRRRGQEARLRCSPMKGHSHVYWYRQLPEEGLKFMVYLQKENIIDESGMPKERFSAEFPKEGPSILRIQQVVRGDSAAYFCASSPPSGEKLFFGSGTQLSVL.

This chain uses TRBV9 with TRBJ2-3; TRBD2 might be the D (6 bases). V lost 4 bases, J lost 1 base, and 16 bases lay in between. Germline CDR1 is SGDLS and CDR2 is YYNGEE. CDR3 size: 16 residues. CDR3 sequence reads: CASSPPRASGTDTQYF. CDR3 sequence (DNA): TGTGCCAGCAGCCCCCCTCGGGCTAGCGGCACAGATACGCAGTATTTT.

The chain uses TRBV19 and TRBJ1-1, with D unresolved. V lost 6 bases to trimming and J lost 4 bases, with 9 bases between them. Germline V gene lookup returns CDR1 LNHDA and CDR2 SQIVND (reference sequence). There are 12 residues in the CDR3. CDR3 nucleotides: TGTGCCAGTAGCGGGGTAAGCACTGAAGCTTTCTTT. Protein product: CASSGVSTEAFF.

The chain combines TRBV19 with TRBJ1-5; 7 bases match TRBD1. The CDR3 has 17 amino acids. Germline CDR1 reads LNHDA; CDR2 reads SQIVND (reference sequence). J gave up 3 bases and V 5 bases, and 13 bases lay outside the gene matches. CDR3 sequence (DNA): TGTGCCAGTAGTCCCCTTACAGGGGCGAGTCTCAATCAGCCCCAGCATTTT. As protein: CASSPLTGASLNQPQHF.

V usage is TRBV5-6 and J usage is TRBJ2-5, with 14 nucleotides matching TRBD2. Matching the DNA end better, TRBJ2-7 makes the J call doubtful. Germline V CDR1 and CDR2: SGHDT, YYEEEE. The CDR3 is made up of 17 amino acids. CDR3 DNA: TGTGCCAGCAGCCCTTATGGGACTAGCGGGAGCGCCTACGAGCAGTACTTC. Amino acids: CASSPYGTSGSAYEQYF.

V and J are TRBV27 and TRBJ1-2, with 8 bases matching TRBD1. The CDR3 totals 15 residues. Germline loops: CDR1 MNHEY, CDR2 SMNVEV (reference sequence). The junction had 7 bases not matched to a gene; V was cut back by 3 bases and J by 4 bases. This chain's CDR3 is CASSFQGAMIYGYTF. The CDR3 DNA is TGTGCCAGCAGTTTTCAGGGGGCGATGATCTATGGCTACACCTTC.

Relative to its sample, this clone is medium-sized. The chain joins TRBV19 to TRBJ1-1; D might be TRBD1 (6 bases). The germline CDR1 and CDR2 sequences are LNHDA and SQIVND (reference sequence). This CDR3 is built from 16 residues. V was cut by 3 bases and J by 4 bases, with 18 bases left in between. The CDR3 sequence: CASSMGASWVLTEAFF. CDR3 coding DNA: TGTGCCAGTAGTATGGGGGCCAGTTGGGTTCTCACTGAAGCTTTCTTT.

V gene TRBV4-2 combines with J gene TRBJ2-1; TRBD2 is a possible D gene (7 bases). Per the germline V gene, CDR1 is LGHNA and CDR2 is YNFKEQ. This CDR3 contains 15 residues. V was shortened by 0 bases and J by 7 bases, with 13 bases between the two germline ends. The CDR3 DNA reads as TGTGCCAGCAGCCAAGACGGGGGGCAGGCTAATGAGCAGTTCTTC. This translates into CASSQDGGQANEQFF.

This sequence joins TRBV9 and TRBJ1-2, with D perhaps TRBD1 (5 bases). V was pared by 0 bases and J by 1 base, with 13 bases between. There are 16 residues in the CDR3. The germline gives CDR1 SGDLS, CDR2 YYNGEE. CDR3 in DNA: TGTGCCAGCAGCGTAGCCAGCGGGGCCATTAACTATGGCTACACCTTC. It specifies CASSVASGAINYGYTF.

The CDR3, as DNA: TGTGCCAGCAGCTTGGTTGGACTAGCGGTCCTAGGCGACACCGGGGAGCTGTTTTTT. Its protein is CASSLVGLAVLGDTGELFF. The chain recombines TRBV7-6 with TRBJ2-2; TRBD2 matches 10 bases. In germline, CDR1 is SGHVS, CDR2 FNYEAQ. This CDR3 is built from 19 residues. The ends lost 3 bases at V and 3 bases at J; junction bases unmatched: 13.

This chain joins TRBV10-3 and TRBJ2-7, with a weak D call TRBD2 (5 bases). This CDR3 comprises 14 residues. With 2 bases removed from V and 3 bases from J, the gap between germline ends came to 11 bases. Germline V gene lookup returns CDR1 ENHRY and CDR2 SYGVKD. The CDR3 region has the DNA TGTGCCATCAGTGAGGAGGGCGCGGGCTACGAGCAGTACTTC. Translated: CAISEEGAGYEQYF.

The chain carries TRBV29-1 and TRBJ2-7; possible D gene TRBD1, 6 bases. The CDR3 contains 13 residues. The V end lost 1 base, the J end lost 7 bases, and 14 bases lay between the germline ends. The germline gives CDR1 SQVTM, CDR2 ANQGSEA. CDR3 residues: CSVEAPGVSEQYF. The DNA for the CDR3 is TGCAGCGTTGAAGCCCCAGGGGTGAGTGAGCAGTACTTC.

This chain links TRBV4-3 with TRBJ2-1, with D perhaps matching TRBD1 (6 bases). This CDR3 has 15 amino acids. Trimming stripped 1 base from V and 5 bases from J, with 12 bases between. Germline-derived CDR1 and CDR2 are LGHNA and YSLEER. CDR3 coding DNA: TGCGCCAGCAGCCAAGTTTTTTCAGGGGACAATGAGCAGTTCTTC. Amino acids: CASSQVFSGDNEQFF.

The rearrangement uses TRBV18 and TRBJ2-1; 10 nucleotides agree with TRBD2. J lost 4 bases, V lost 0 bases, and 18 bases had no gene match. CDR1 is KGHSH, CDR2 LQKENI, per germline. The CDR3 spans 21 residues. In DNA form, the CDR3 reads TGTGCCAGCTCACCACCTTTCAGGACTAGCGGAGCTTCACCGAGGTACAATGAGCAGTTCTTC. Protein product: CASSPPFRTSGASPRYNEQFF.